This T cell receptor (beta chain) came from a study of technical replicates of blood from a handful of donors. This table comes from immunoSEQ multiplex PCR, and its TCRdb copy is limited to in-frame clones, with some not included. Of about 70,000 clones detected, about 96% appear once; the ten largest clones hold approximately 0.2%. Sample: T cells isolated from PBMCs. The receptor was isolated from a human donor in good health.

CDR3 DNA sequence: TGCAGCGTCGCTTGGTCGGCAGGGGACACTGAAGCTTTCTTT. Its translation is CSVAWSAGDTEAFF. The chain links TRBV29-1 to TRBJ1-1; D is perhaps TRBD1 (6 bases). Trimming removed 6 bases from V and 3 bases from J, with 17 bases in between. This CDR3 is 14 amino acids long. Germline V gives CDR1 SQVTM, CDR2 ANQGSEA.